This is a list of T cell receptor beta chains from one sample in a study of T-cell reconstitution after alpha-beta-depleted transplantation in children. Each CDR3 protein is one row after TCRdb ran MiXCR on the PCR reads. The profile shows a few hundred thousand distinct CDR3 sequences, about a tenth of them singletons. The source was PBMCs from the stem cell graft donor, collected from the stem cell graft. These receptors originate from a human donor who donated a stem cell graft to a child with acute lymphoblastic leukemia. Both conserved end residues are part of each CDR3. The order of the fields is D gene, J gene, V gene, clone size, CDR3 length, CDR3 DNA, CDR3 protein. D genes are given only for firm matches. Expanded clones get a size class; other rows say once, few or many, or leave the size out.

. | TRBJ2-2 | TRBV12-3/TRBV12-4 | few | 16 | TGTGCCAGCAGTTTAGGATTCTCCGGTGGGACCGGGGAGCTGTTTTTT | CASSLGFSGGTGELFF
TRBD2 | TRBJ2-3 | TRBV5-6 | . | 17 | TGTGCCAGCAGCTTGGGGTGGACTAGCGGGAGCACAGATACGCAGTATTTT | CASSLGWTSGSTDTQYF
TRBD1 | TRBJ2-7 | TRBV4-1 | . | 13 | TGCGCCAGCGGGACAGTGGGGTCCGACGAGCAGTACTTC | CASGTVGSDEQYF
TRBD2 | TRBJ2-7 | TRBV7-2 | . | 15 | TGTGCCAGCAGCTTAGAGGGCGGGAGCTACTACGAGCAGTACTTC | CASSLEGGSYYEQYF
. | TRBJ2-7 | TRBV9 | many | 13 | TGTGCCAGCCCCCGTGATAGCGCAATCGAGCAGTACTTC | CASPRDSAIEQYF
. | TRBJ1-5 | TRBV5-1 | many | 15 | TGCGCCAGCAGCTTGGCGCCAGGGCCAAATCAGCCCCAGCATTTT | CASSLAPGPNQPQHF
. | TRBJ1-1 | TRBV5-1 | few | 15 | TGCGCCAGCAGCTTGGGGTCCGGGGGACGGACTGAAGCTTTCTTT | CASSLGSGGRTEAFF
. | TRBJ1-1 | TRBV20-1 | . | 16 | TGCAGTGCTAGAACACCAAAATTCACAGGAAACACTGAAGCTTTCTTT | CSARTPKFTGNTEAFF
. | TRBJ1-1 | TRBV6-5 | few | 13 | TGTGCCAGCATCGTCGGGGCGAACACTGAAGCTTTCTTT | CASIVGANTEAFF
TRBD1 | TRBJ1-1 | TRBV5-6 | many | 14 | TGTGCCAGCAGCACCCGGGACAGGGGTGTAGGAGCTTTCTTT | CASSTRDRGVGAFF
TRBD1 | TRBJ2-7 | TRBV7-2 | many | 14 | TGTGCCAGCAGCTTCTACAGGGGGGCCTACGAGCAGTACTTC | CASSFYRGAYEQYF
TRBD2 | TRBJ2-1 | TRBV27 | many | 15 | TGTGCCAGCAGTCTCGCTAGCGGGTTTAACAATGAGCAGTTCTTC | CASSLASGFNNEQFF
. | TRBJ2-7 | TRBV4-1 | few | 15 | TGCGCCAGCAGCCAAGTGCCAGGAGATTCCTACGAGCAGTACTTC | CASSQVPGDSYEQYF
. | TRBJ2-7 | TRBV20-1 | many | 13 | TGCAGTGCCCCAGGACTGAACTCCTACGAGCAGTACTTC | CSAPGLNSYEQYF
. | TRBJ2-2 | TRBV5-1 | few | 13 | TGCGCCAGCAGCGGAGAGGTAACCGGGGAGCTGTTTTTT | CASSGEVTGELFF
. | TRBJ2-1 | TRBV20-1 | . | 12 | TGCAGTGCGGGGGGATCCAACAATGAGCAGTTCTTC | CSAGGSNNEQFF
. | TRBJ2-7 | TRBV12-3/TRBV12-4 | . | 9 | TGTGCCAGCAGAAGGGTGCAGTACTTC | CASRRVQYF
. | TRBJ2-3 | TRBV7-3 | few | 15 | TGTGCCAGCAGCTCCTTGGGACGCAAGGCAGATACGCAGTATTTT | CASSSLGRKADTQYF
. | TRBJ2-7 | TRBV9 | few | 13 | TGTGCCAGCAGCGTAGAGAGCCAGGGCGAGCAGTACTTC | CASSVESQGEQYF
. | TRBJ1-1 | TRBV20-1 | few | 13 | TGCAGTGCTAGCGGAGCCCTGAACACTGAAGCTTTCTTT | CSASGALNTEAFF
TRBD2 | TRBJ2-7 | TRBV7-2 | few | 16 | TGTGCCAGCAGCTTAGACGAGCTAGCGGGACAGTACGAGCAGTACTTC | CASSLDELAGQYEQYF
. | TRBJ2-5 | TRBV24-1 | many | 13 | TGTGCCACCAGTGAAGGGGGAAAAGAGACCCAGTACTTC | CATSEGGKETQYF
. | TRBJ1-5 | TRBV20-1 | many | 10 | TGCAGTGCTGGTAATCAACCCCAGCATTTT | CSAGNQPQHF
. | TRBJ2-2 | TRBV4-1 | few | 18 | TGCGCCAGCAGCCAAGGGGGGTGGGAGGATGCGAACACCGGGGAGCTGTTTTTT | CASSQGGWEDANTGELFF
TRBD1 | TRBJ2-7 | TRBV27 | few | 13 | TGTGCCAGCCGCTCCGCAGGGGGTTACGAGCAGTACTTC | CASRSAGGYEQYF
TRBD2 | TRBJ2-3 | TRBV24-1 | few | 17 | TGTGCCACCAGTGAATTACTAGCGGGAGATAATGCAGATACGCAGTATTTT | CATSELLAGDNADTQYF
. | TRBJ2-1 | TRBV4-3 | many | 15 | TGCGCCAGCAGCCAAGATACTGCGGCATACAATGAGCAGTTCTTC | CASSQDTAAYNEQFF
. | TRBJ1-1 | TRBV12-3/TRBV12-4 | . | 15 | TGTGCCAGCAGTGCATCGGGACGCTGGAACACTGAAGCTTTCTTT | CASSASGRWNTEAFF
TRBD2 | TRBJ2-7 | TRBV28 | few | 16 | TGTGCCAGCAGCCCAACTAGCGCCCCGAGCTCCTACGAGCAGTACTTC | CASSPTSAPSSYEQYF
. | TRBJ1-1 | TRBV3-1 | many | 13 | TGTGCCAGCAGCCAAGGAAGACGCGCTGAAGCTTTCTTT | CASSQGRRAEAFF
. | TRBJ2-3 | TRBV2 | . | 18 | TGTGCCAGCAGTTTCGTCCCGCTAGCGAGCGCTAGCACAGATACGCAGTATTTT | CASSFVPLASASTDTQYF
TRBD2 | TRBJ2-1 | TRBV27 | . | 16 | TGTGCCAGCAGTATTATAGCGGGAAGTACCGGCGGTGAGCAGTTCTTC | CASSIIAGSTGGEQFF
TRBD2 | TRBJ2-2 | TRBV6-5 | . | 15 | TGTGCCAGCAGTTACGGCGGGAGTTTTGCCGGGGAGCTGTTTTTT | CASSYGGSFAGELFF
TRBD2 | TRBJ2-1 | TRBV7-2 | many | 14 | TGTGCCAGCAGGCGACTAGCGGCGTACAATGAGCAGTTCTTC | CASRRLAAYNEQFF
. | TRBJ1-2 | TRBV6-2/TRBV6-3 | few | 11 | TGTGCCAGCAGTTACGGGACGCTCTACACCTTC | CASSYGTLYTF
. | TRBJ1-2 | TRBV20-1 | few | 12 | TGCAGTGCTGCCCCAGGTGTCTATGGCTACACCTTC | CSAAPGVYGYTF
TRBD1 | TRBJ2-5 | TRBV6-2/TRBV6-3 | few | 15 | TGTGCCAGCAGTTACCTCGGACAGGGTCAAGAGACCCAGTACTTC | CASSYLGQGQETQYF
. | TRBJ2-7 | TRBV7-2 | . | 13 | TGTGCCAGCAGCTTAAAACGGGAGTTTGAGCAGTACTTC | CASSLKREFEQYF
TRBD1 | TRBJ2-2 | TRBV29-1 | few | 12 | TGCAGCGTCCACAGGGGTACCGGGGAGCTGTTTTTT | CSVHRGTGELFF
. | TRBJ2-7 | TRBV28 | few | 14 | TGTGCCAGCAGTTTAATCGGCACAGGCTACGAGCAGTACTTC | CASSLIGTGYEQYF
. | TRBJ2-4 | TRBV2 | . | 14 | TGTGCCAGCAGTGCTGGGAGACCCAAAAACATTCAGTACTTC | CASSAGRPKNIQYF
. | TRBJ1-1 | TRBV20-1 | . | 15 | TGCAGTGCTAGAGATTGGTGGAGGGGCCTCACTGAAGCTTTCTTT | CSARDWWRGLTEAFF
. | TRBJ2-6 | TRBV7-9 | few | 16 | TGTGCCAGCAGCTTAGCAGGGGCCGGTGGGGCCAACGTCCTGACTTTC | CASSLAGAGGANVLTF
TRBD1 | TRBJ1-1 | TRBV5-1 | . | 16 | TGCGCCAGCAGCTTGACAGGGGGACATAAGAACACTGAAGCTTTCTTT | CASSLTGGHKNTEAFF
. | TRBJ2-2 | TRBV6-1 | few | 13 | TGTGCCAGCACGAGGAGGTCCACCGGGGAGCTGTTTTTT | CASTRRSTGELFF
. | TRBJ2-1 | TRBV2 | . | 14 | TGTGCCAGTGGGCGACTGACGACGGCCAATGAGCAGTTCTTC | CASGRLTTANEQFF